This T cell receptor (beta chain) was obtained from a study of T cells in Graves' hyperthyroidism and ophthalmopathy. The CDR3 spans 15 residues. The germline V gene has CDR1 SNHLY and CDR2 FYNNEI. The source material, RNA transcripts, was used to amplify TCR beta CDR3 regions. Researchers ran a first-round RT-PCR on the TCR CDR3 using the HTBI primer set. TCRdb recomputed calls from the multiplex PCR reads with MiXCR, one row per CDR3 protein. The sample records hundreds of thousands of distinct CDR3 sequences, roughly 46% being singletons. This TCR was sampled from an adult man with Graves' disease, either hyperthyroidism or ophthalmopathy (not recorded which). Sequenced sample: peripheral blood or thyroid tissue (not recorded which). The genes are TRBV2 and TRBJ2-3; 12 bases map to TRBD2. The chain's CDR3 is CAWASGRAGADTQYF. The CDR3 DNA is TGTGCTTGGGCTAGCGGGAGGGCCGGCGCAGATACGCAGTATTTT.